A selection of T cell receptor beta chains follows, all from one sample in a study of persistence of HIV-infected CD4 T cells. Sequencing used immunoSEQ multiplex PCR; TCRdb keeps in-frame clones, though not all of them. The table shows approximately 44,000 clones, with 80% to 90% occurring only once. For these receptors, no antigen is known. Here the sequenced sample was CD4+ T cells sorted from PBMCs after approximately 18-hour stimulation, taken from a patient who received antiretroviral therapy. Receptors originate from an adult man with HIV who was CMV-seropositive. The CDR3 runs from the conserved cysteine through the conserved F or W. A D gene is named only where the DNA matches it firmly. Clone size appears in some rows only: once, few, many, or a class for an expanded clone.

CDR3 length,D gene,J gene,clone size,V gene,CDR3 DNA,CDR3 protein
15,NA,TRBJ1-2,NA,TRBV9,TGTGCCAGCAGCCCGGACCCTTCCCGTACGGATGGCTACACCTTC,CASSPDPSRTDGYTF
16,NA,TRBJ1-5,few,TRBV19,TGTGCCAGTAGTACCCGACAGCTGAATAGCAATCAGCCCCAGCATTTT,CASSTRQLNSNQPQHF
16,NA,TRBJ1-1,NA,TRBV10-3,TGTGCCATCAGTGAGAAGGGACCGAGATTGGGCACTGAAGCTTTCTTT,CAISEKGPRLGTEAFF
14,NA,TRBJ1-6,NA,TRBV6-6,TGTGCCAGCAGTGACCGGGTTCCGAATTCACCCCTCCACTTT,CASSDRVPNSPLHF
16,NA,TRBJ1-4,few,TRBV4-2,TGTGCCAGCAGCCAAGAAACGGGGCAACCGTCTTCTCAACTGTTTTTT,CASSQETGQPSSQLFF
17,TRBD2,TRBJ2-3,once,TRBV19,TGTGCCAGTAGTATGATTCGAGCGGGGGGGGTCACAGATACGCAGTATTTT,CASSMIRAGGVTDTQYF
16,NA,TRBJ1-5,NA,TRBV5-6,TGTGCCAGCAGCTTGTCGGGGACATCTCGGGGACAGCCCCAGCATTTT,CASSLSGTSRGQPQHF
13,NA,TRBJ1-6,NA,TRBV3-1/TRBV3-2,TGTGCCTCCTGGGGAGGGGGAGGTTCACCCCTCCACTTT,CASWGGGGSPLHF
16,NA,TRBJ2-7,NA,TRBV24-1,TGTGCCACCAGTGACCCCCAGGGAGGAGGCTCCTACGAGCAGTACTTC,CATSDPQGGGSYEQYF
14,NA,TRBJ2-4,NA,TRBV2,TGTGCCAGCAGTGGACAGGGCGGGGGAAACATTCAGTACTTC,CASSGQGGGNIQYF
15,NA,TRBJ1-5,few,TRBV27,TGTGCCAGCAGTTTATCCGGGTATAGCAATCAGCCCCAGCATTTT,CASSLSGYSNQPQHF
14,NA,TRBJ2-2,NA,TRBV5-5,TGTGCCAGCAGCTTGCAGGGGAACACCGGGGAGCTGTTTTTT,CASSLQGNTGELFF